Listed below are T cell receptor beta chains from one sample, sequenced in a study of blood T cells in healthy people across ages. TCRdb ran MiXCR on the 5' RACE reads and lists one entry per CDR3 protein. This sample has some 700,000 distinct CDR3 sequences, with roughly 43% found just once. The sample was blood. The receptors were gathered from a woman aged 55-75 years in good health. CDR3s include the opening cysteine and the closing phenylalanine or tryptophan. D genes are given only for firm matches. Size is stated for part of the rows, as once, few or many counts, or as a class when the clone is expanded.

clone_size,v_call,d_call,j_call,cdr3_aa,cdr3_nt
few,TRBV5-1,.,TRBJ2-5,CASSLGGANLQYF,TGCGCCAGCAGCCTGGGTGGGGCAAACTTGCAGTACTTC
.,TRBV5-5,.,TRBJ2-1,CASSLSTGCEQFF,TGTGCCAGCAGCTTGAGTACCGGTTGCGAGCAGTTCTTC
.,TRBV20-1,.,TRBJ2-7,CSARDGSSYEQYF,TGCAGTGCTAGAGACGGTAGCTCCTACGAGCAGTACTTC
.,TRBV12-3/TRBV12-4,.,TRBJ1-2,CASSLSGGDWDYGYTF,TGTGCCAGCAGTTTGTCTGGGGGGGACTGGGACTATGGCTACACCTTC
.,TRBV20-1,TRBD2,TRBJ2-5,CSAQVLAGERNEQYF,TGCAGTGCGCAAGTGCTAGCGGGAGAACGCAATGAGCAGTACTTC
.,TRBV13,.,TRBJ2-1,CASSPSASSYNEQFF,TGTGCCAGCAGCCCTAGCGCGAGCTCCTACAATGAGCAGTTCTTC
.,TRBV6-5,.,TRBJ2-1,CASSYSRDSYYEQFF,TGTGCCAGCAGTTACTCGAGGGACTCTTACTACGAGCAGTTCTTC
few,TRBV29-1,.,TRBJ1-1,CSARRGGAEAFF,TGCAGCGCCCGAAGAGGGGGGGCTGAAGCTTTCTTT
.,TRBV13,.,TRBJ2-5,CASSQRDSGETQYF,TGTGCCAGCAGCCAGAGAGACTCGGGGGAGACCCAGTACTTC
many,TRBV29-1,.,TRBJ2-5,CSADLPAGETQYF,TGCAGCGCTGACTTACCCGCGGGGGAGACCCAGTACTTC
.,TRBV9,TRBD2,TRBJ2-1,CASSVMKTQREGPYNEQFF,TGTGCCAGCAGCGTCATGAAGACTCAGCGGGAGGGCCCCTACAATGAGCAGTTCTTC
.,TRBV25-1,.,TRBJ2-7,CASGKTSNEQYF,TGTGCCAGCGGTAAAACGAGTAATGAGCAGTACTTC
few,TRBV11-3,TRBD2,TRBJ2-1,CASSKSAGGSYNEQFF,TGTGCCAGCAGTAAATCAGCGGGGGGCTCCTACAATGAGCAGTTCTTC
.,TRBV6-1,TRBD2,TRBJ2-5,CAASSGGQETQYF,TGTGCCGCTTCTAGCGGGGGACAAGAGACCCAGTACTTC
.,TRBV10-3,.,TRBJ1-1,CAISSGTLNTEAFF,TGTGCCATCAGCTCCGGGACGTTAAACACTGAAGCTTTCTTT
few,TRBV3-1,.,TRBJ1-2,CASSQGRGWDGYTF,TGTGCCAGCAGCCAAGGCCGGGGGTGGGATGGCTACACCTTC
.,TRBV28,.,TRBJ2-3,CASSFPSGDTQYF,TGTGCCAGCAGTTTCCCAAGTGGTGATACGCAGTATTTT
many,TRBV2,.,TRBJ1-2,CASSEQGYGYTF,TGTGCCAGCAGTGAACAGGGCTATGGCTACACCTTC
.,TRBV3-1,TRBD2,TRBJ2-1,CASSHPTLKKKRGFYNEQFF,TGTGCCAGCAGCCACCCGACCCTCAAAAAAAAGCGGGGATTCTACAATGAGCAGTTCTTC
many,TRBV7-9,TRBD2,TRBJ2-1,CASSPGLAGTFAGNEQFF,TGTGCCAGCAGCCCGGGACTAGCGGGTACCTTTGCGGGAAATGAGCAGTTCTTC
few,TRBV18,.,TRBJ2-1,CASSPQKNAEQFF,TGTGCCAGCTCACCACAGAAAAACGCTGAGCAGTTCTTC
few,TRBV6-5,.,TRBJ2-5,CASSNPELQETQYF,TGTGCCAGCAGTAACCCCGAACTTCAAGAGACCCAGTACTTC
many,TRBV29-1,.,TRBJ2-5,CSVDGQGGETQYF,TGCAGCGTTGACGGGCAGGGAGGAGAGACCCAGTACTTC
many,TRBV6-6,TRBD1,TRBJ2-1,CASSRGTGGYNEQFF,TGTGCCAGCAGTCGTGGGACAGGGGGTTACAATGAGCAGTTCTTC
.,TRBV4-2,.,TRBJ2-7,CASSQDSAATYEQYF,TGTGCCAGCAGCCAAGATTCGGCGGCAACCTACGAGCAGTACTTC
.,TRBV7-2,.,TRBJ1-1,CASSQSTGNPTEAFF,TGTGCCAGCAGCCAATCCACAGGTAACCCCACTGAAGCTTTCTTT
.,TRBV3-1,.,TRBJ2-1,CASSPNRARIEQFF,TGTGCCAGCAGTCCGAACAGGGCAAGGATTGAGCAGTTCTTC
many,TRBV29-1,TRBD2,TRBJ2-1,CSVEETSGRALEQFF,TGCAGCGTTGAAGAAACTAGCGGGAGGGCCCTGGAGCAGTTCTTC
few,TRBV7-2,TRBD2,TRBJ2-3,CASSLGQREGDTQYF,TGTGCCAGCAGCTTAGGTCAGCGGGAGGGAGATACGCAGTATTTT
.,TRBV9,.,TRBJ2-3,CASSVNLYTQYF,TGTGCCAGCAGCGTAAATCTCTACACGCAGTATTTT
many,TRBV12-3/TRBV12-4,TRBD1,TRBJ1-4,CASSRDRDVNEKLFF,TGTGCCAGCAGTCGCGACAGGGACGTTAATGAAAAACTGTTTTTT
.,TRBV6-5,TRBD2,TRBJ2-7,CASSKPGLSSYEQYF,TGTGCCAGCAGTAAACCGGGACTATCCTCCTACGAGCAGTACTTC
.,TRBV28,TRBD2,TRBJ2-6,CASSSVASGSMSGANVLTF,TGTGCCAGCAGTTCGGTGGCTAGCGGGAGCATGTCTGGGGCCAACGTCCTGACTTTC
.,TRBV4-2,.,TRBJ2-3,CASSLTHTGTDTQYF,TGTGCCAGCAGCCTAACTCATACGGGCACAGATACGCAGTATTTT
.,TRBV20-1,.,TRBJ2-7,CSAKRGANEQYF,TGCAGTGCAAAACGGGGGGCCAATGAGCAGTACTTC
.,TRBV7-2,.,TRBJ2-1,CASRIGTINEQFF,TGTGCCAGCAGGATAGGGACCATCAATGAGCAGTTCTTC
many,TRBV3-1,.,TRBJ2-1,CASSQFGGAQQFF,TGTGCCAGCAGCCAGTTTGGGGGGGCCCAGCAGTTCTTC
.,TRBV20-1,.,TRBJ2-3,CRGALSTDTQYF,TGCAGGGGGGCCTTGTCCACAGATACGCAGTATTTT
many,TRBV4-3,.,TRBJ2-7,CASSPSSQDTLYF,TGCGCCAGCAGCCCTTCATCACAGGACACTTTGTACTTC
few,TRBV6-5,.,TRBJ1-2,CASSKPGSGGYTF,TGTGCCAGCAGTAAACCGGGGAGTGGTGGCTACACCTTC
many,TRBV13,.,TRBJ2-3,CASSLATGHTQYF,TGTGCCAGCAGCTTAGCCACCGGACATACGCAGTATTTT
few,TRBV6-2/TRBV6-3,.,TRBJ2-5,CASSSQGGREETQYF,TGTGCCAGCAGTTCCCAGGGGGGTCGGGAAGAGACCCAGTACTTC
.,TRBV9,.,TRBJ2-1,CASSVAGPSGEQFF,TGTGCCAGCAGCGTAGCAGGTCCGAGCGGTGAACAGTTCTTC
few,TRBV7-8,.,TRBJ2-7,CASSTLKLYEQYF,TGTGCCAGCAGCACCCTCAAACTCTACGAGCAGTACTTC
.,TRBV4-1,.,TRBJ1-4,CASSQLPGMSANEKLFF,TGCGCCAGCAGCCAACTCCCTGGAATGTCGGCTAATGAAAAACTGTTTTTT
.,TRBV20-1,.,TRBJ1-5,CSARDLRLGANQPQHF,TGCAGTGCTAGAGATCTACGGTTGGGAGCAAATCAGCCCCAGCATTTT
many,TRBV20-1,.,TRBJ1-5,CSARDSGQGTQPQHF,TGCAGTGCTAGAGATTCCGGGCAGGGGACTCAGCCCCAGCATTTT
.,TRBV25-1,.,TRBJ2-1,CASSDPRQGYNEQFF,TGTGCCAGCAGTGATCCACGGCAAGGGTACAATGAGCAGTTCTTC
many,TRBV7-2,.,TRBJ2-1,CASSPVLVNEQFF,TGTGCCAGCAGCCCTGTGCTAGTAAATGAGCAGTTCTTC
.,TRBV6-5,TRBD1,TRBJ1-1,CASRQGSEAFF,TGTGCCAGCCGACAGGGATCTGAAGCTTTCTTT
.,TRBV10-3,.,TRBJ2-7,CAISDGSASYEQYF,TGTGCCATCAGTGACGGGTCAGCCTCCTACGAGCAGTACTTC
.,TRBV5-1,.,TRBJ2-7,CASSLGPRTQGNYEQYF,TGCGCCAGCAGCTTGGGCCCACGGACGCAAGGGAACTACGAGCAGTACTTC
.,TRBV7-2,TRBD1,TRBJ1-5,CASSPRTGEQPQHF,TGTGCCAGCAGCCCACGGACAGGGGAACAGCCCCAGCATTTT
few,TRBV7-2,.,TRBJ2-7,CASSLEGLSPYEQYF,TGTGCCAGCAGCTTGGAGGGGTTAAGCCCCTACGAGCAGTACTTC
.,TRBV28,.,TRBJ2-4,CASYASTKNIQYF,TGTGCCAGCTACGCAAGCACCAAAAACATTCAGTACTTC
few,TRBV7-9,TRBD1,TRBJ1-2,CASSFLDRESGYTF,TGTGCCAGCAGCTTCTTGGACAGGGAGAGTGGCTACACCTTC
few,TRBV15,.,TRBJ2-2,CATSSEPTGELFF,TGTGCCACCAGCTCAGAACCTACCGGGGAGCTGTTTTTT